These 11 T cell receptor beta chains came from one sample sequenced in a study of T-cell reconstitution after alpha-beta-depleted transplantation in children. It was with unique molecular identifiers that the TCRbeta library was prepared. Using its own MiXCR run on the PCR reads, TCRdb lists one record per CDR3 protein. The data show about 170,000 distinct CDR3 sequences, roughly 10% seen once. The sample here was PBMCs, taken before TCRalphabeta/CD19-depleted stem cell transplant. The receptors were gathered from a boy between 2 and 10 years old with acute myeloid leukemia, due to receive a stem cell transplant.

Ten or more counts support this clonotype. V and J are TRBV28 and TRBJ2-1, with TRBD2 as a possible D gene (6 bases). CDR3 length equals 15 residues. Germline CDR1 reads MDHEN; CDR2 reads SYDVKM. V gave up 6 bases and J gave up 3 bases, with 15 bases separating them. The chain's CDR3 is CASSTGLPVYNEQFF. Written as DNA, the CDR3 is TGTGCCAGCAGCACGGGACTGCCGGTCTACAATGAGCAGTTCTTC. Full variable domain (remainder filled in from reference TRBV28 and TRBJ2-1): DVKVTQSSRYLVKRTGEKVFLECVQDMDHENMFWYRQDPGLGLRLIYFSYDVKMKEKGDIPEGYSVSREKKERFSLILESASTNQTSMYLCASSTGLPVYNEQFFGPGTRLTVL.

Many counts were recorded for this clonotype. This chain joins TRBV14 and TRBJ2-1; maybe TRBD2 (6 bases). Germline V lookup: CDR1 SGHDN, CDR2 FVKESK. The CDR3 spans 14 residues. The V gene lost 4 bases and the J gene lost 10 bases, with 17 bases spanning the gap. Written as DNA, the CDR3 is TGTGCCAGCAGCCCCACCGGGGGAATTTCGGAGCAGTTCTTC. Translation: CASSPTGGISEQFF.

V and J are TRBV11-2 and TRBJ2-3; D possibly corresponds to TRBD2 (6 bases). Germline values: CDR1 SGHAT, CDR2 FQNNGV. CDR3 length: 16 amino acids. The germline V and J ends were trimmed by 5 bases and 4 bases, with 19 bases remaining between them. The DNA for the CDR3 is TGTGCCAGCAGCCTCCACGGCGGGACGGAGGCAGATACGCAGTATTTT. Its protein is CASSLHGGTEADTQYF.

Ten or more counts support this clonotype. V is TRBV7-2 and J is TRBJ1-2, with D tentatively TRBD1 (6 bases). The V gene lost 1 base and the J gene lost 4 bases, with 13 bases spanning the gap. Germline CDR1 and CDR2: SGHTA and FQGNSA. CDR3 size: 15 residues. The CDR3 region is CASSLGGGHTYGYTF. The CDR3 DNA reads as TGTGCCAGCAGCTTAGGGGGGGGCCATACCTATGGCTACACCTTC.

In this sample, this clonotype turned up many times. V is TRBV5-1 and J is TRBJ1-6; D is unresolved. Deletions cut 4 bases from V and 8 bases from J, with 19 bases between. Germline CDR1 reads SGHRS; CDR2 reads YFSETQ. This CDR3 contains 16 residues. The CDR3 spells CASSLGRTHPDSPLHF. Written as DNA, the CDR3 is TGCGCCAGCAGCCTGGGGAGGACCCACCCAGATTCACCCCTCCACTTT.

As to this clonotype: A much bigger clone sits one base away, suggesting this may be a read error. Here the CDR3 reads CASSQEWQDGYEQFF. The DNA of the CDR3 is TGCGCCAGCAGCCAAGAGTGGCAGGATGGTTATGAGCAGTTCTTC. The chain employs TRBV4-1 and TRBJ2-1; D gene uncertain. Germline V gene data show CDR1 as MGHRA and CDR2 as YSYEKL. V gave up 0 bases and J gave up 8 bases, with 14 bases separating them. The CDR3 extends over 15 amino acids.

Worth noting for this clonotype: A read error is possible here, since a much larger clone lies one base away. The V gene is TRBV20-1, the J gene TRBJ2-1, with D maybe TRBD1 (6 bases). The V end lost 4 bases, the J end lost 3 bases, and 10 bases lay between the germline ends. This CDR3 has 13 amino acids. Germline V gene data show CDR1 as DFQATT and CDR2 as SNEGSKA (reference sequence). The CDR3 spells CSAIHRDYNEQFF. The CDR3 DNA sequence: TGCAGTGCTATTCACAGGGACTACAATGAGCAGTTCTTC.

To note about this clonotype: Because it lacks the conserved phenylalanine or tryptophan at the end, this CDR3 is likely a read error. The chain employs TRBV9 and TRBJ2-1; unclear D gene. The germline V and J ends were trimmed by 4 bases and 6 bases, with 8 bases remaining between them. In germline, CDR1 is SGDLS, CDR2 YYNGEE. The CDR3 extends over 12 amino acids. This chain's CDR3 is CASSFPGNEQFL. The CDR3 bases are TGTGCCAGCAGCTTCCCGGGCAATGAGCAGTTCCTC.

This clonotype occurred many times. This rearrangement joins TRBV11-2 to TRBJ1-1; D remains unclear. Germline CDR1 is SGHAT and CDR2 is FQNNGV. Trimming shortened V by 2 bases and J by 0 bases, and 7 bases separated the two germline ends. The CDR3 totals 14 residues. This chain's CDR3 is CASSLYRLNTEAFF. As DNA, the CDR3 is TGTGCCAGCAGCTTATATCGTTTGAACACTGAAGCTTTCTTT. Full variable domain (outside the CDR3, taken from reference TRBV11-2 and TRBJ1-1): EAGVAQSPRYKIIEKRQSVAFWCNPISGHATLYWYQQILGQGPKLLIQFQNNGVVDDSQLPKDRFSAERLKGVDSTLKIQPAKLEDSAVYLCASSLYRLNTEAFFGQGTRLTVV.

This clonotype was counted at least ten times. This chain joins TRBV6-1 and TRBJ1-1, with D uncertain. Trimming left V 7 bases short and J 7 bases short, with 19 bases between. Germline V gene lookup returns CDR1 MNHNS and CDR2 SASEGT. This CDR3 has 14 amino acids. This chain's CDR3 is CASTPHGRMSEAFF. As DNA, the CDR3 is TGTGCCAGCACCCCACACGGGAGGATGAGTGAAGCTTTCTTT.

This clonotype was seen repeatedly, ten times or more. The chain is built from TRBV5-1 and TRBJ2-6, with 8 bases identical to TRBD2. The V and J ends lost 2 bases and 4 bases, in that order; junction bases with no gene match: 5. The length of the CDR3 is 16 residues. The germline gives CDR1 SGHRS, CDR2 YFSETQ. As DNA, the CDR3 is TGCGCCAGCAGCTTAGCGGGGGCTTCGGGGGCCAACGTCCTGACTTTC. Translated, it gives CASSLAGASGANVLTF.